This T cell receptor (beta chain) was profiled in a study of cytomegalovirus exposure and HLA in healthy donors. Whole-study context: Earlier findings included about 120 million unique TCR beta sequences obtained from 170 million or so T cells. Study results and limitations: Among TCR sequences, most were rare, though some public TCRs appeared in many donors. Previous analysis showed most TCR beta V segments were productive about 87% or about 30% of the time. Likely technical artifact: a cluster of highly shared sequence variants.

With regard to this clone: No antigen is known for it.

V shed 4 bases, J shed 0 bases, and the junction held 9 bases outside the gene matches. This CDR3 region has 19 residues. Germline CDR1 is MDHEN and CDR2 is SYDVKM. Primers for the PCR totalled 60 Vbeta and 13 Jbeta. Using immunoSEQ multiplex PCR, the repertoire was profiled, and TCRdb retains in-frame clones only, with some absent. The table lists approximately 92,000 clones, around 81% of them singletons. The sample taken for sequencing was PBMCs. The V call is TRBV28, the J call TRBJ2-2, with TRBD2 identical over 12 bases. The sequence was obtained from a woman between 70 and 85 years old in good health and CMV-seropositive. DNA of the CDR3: TGTGCCAGCAGTTCGTCGGGACTAGCGGGTTTAGCGAACACCGGGGAGCTGTTTTTT. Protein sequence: CASSSSGLAGLANTGELFF.